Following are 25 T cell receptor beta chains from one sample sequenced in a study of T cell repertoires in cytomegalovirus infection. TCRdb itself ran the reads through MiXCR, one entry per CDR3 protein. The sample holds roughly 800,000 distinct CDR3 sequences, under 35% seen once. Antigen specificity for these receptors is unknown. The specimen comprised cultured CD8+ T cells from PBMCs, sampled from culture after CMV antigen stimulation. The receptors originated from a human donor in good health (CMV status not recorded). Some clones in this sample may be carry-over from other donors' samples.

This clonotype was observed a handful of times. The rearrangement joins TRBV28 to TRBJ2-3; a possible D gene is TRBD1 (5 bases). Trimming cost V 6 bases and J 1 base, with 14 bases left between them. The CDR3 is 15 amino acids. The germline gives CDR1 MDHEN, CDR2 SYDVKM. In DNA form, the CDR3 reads TGTGCCAGCAGCAAGAGGTGGGGCCGCACAGATACGCAGTATTTT. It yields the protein CASSKRWGRTDTQYF.

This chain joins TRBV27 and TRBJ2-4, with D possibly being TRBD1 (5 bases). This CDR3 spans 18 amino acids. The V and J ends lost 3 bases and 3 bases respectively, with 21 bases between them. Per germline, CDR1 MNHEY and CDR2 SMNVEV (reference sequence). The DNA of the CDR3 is TGTGCCAGCAGTTTGACCTACCAAGGGGAAAGGAGCAAAAACATTCAGTACTTC. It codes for CASSLTYQGERSKNIQYF.

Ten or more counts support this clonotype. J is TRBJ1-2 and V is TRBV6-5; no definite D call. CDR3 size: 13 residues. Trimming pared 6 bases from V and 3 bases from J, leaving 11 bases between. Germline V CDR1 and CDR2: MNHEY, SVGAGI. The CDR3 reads CASSSVGYYGYTF. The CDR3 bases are TGTGCCAGCAGCTCAGTCGGGTACTATGGCTACACCTTC.

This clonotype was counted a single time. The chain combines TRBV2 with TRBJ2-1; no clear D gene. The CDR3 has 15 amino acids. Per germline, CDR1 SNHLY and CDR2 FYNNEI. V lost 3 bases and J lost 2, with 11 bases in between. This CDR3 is CASSDGQATYNEQFF. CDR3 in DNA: TGTGCCAGCAGTGATGGGCAGGCCACCTACAATGAGCAGTTCTTC.

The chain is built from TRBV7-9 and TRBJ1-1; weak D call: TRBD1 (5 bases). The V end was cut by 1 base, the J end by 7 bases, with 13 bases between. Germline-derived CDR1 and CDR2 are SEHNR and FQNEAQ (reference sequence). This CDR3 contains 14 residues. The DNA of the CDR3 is TGTGCCAGCAGCTTAGACACCAGACAGTATGAAGCTTTCTTT. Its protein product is CASSLDTRQYEAFF.

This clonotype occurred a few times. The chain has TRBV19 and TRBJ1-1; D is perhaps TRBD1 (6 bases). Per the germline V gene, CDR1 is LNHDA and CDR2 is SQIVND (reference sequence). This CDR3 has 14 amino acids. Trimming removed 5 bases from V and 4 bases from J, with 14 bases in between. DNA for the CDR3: TGTGCCAGTAGTCCGCGGGGGGGGCTCACTGAAGCTTTCTTT. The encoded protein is CASSPRGGLTEAFF.

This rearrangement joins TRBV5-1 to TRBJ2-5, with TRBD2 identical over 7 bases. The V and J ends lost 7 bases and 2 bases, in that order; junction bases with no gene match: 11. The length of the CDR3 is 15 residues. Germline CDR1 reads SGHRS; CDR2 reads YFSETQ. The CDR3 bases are TGCGCCAGCGCCCCCGGACTAGTCTTGCAAGAGACCCAGTACTTC. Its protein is CASAPGLVLQETQYF.

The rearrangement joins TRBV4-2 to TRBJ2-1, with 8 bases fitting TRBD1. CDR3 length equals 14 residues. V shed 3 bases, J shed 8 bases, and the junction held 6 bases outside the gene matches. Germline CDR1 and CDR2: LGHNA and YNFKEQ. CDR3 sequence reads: CASSHGQGRHEQFF. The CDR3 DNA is TGTGCCAGCAGCCACGGACAGGGACGTCATGAGCAGTTCTTC.

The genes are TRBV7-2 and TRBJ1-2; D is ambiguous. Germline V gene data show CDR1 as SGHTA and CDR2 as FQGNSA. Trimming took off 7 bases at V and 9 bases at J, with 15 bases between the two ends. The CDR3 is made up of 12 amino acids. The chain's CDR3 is CASIGSPESYTF. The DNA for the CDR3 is TGTGCCAGCATCGGGTCCCCGGAGAGCTACACCTTC.

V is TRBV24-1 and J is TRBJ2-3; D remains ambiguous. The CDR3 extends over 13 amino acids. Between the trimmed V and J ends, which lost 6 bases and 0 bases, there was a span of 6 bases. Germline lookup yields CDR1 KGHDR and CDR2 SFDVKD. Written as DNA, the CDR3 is TGTGCCACCAGTCCCAGAAGCACAGATACGCAGTATTTT. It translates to CATSPRSTDTQYF.

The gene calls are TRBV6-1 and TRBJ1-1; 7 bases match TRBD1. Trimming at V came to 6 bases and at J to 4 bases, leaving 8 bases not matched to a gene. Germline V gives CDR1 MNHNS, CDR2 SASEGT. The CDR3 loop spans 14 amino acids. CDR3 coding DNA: TGTGCCAGCAGACCCGAAACAGGGGTCACTGAAGCTTTCTTT. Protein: CASRPETGVTEAFF.

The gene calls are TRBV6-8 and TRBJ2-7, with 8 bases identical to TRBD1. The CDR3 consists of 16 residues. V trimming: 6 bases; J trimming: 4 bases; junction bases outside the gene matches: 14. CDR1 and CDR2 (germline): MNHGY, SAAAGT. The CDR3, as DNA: TGTGCCAGCAGCGCCTTTAAGGACAGGGCGGGGTACGAGCAGTACTTC. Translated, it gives CASSAFKDRAGYEQYF.

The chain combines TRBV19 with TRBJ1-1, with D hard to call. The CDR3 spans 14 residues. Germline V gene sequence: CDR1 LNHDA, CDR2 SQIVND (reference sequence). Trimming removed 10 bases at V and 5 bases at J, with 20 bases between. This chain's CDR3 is CATTQRGVWTEAFF. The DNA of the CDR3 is TGTGCCACTACACAACGCGGAGTATGGACTGAAGCTTTCTTT.

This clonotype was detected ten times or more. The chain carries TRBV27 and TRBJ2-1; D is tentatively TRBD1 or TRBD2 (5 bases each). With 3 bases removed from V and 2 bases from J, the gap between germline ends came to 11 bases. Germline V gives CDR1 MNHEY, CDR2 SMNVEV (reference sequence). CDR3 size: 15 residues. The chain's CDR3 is CASSFERGPYNEQFF. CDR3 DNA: TGTGCCAGCAGTTTTGAGAGGGGCCCCTACAATGAGCAGTTCTTC.

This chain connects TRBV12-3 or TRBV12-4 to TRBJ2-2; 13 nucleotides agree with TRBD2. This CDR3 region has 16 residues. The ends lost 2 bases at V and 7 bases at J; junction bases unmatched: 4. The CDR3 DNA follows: TGTGCCAGCAGTTTAACTAGCGGGGGGGCCGGCGGGGAGCTGTTTTTT. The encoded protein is CASSLTSGGAGGELFF.

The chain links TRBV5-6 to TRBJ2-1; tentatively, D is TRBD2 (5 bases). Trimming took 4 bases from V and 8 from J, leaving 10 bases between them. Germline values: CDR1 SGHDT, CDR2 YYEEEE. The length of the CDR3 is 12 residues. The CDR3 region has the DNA TGTGCCAGCAGCCGGGAAGTGTATGAGCAGTTCTTC. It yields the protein CASSREVYEQFF. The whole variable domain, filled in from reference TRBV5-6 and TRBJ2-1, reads DAGVTQSPTHLIKTRGQQVTLRCSPKSGHDTVSWYQQALGQGPQFIFQYYEEEERQRGNFPDRFSGHQFPNYSSELNVNALLLGDSALYLCASSREVYEQFFGPGTRLTVL.

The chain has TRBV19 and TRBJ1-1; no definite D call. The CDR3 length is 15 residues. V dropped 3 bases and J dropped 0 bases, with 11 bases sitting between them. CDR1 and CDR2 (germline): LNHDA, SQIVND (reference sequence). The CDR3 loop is CASSITSHMNTEAFF. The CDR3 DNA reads TGTGCCAGTAGTATTACCAGCCATATGAACACTGAAGCTTTCTTT.

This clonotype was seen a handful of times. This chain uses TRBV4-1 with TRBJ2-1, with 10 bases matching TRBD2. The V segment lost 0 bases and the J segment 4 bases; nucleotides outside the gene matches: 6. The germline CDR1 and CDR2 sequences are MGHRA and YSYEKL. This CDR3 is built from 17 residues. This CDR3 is CASSQDELAGVYNEQFF. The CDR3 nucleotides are TGCGCCAGCAGCCAAGATGAGCTAGCGGGGGTGTACAATGAGCAGTTCTTC.

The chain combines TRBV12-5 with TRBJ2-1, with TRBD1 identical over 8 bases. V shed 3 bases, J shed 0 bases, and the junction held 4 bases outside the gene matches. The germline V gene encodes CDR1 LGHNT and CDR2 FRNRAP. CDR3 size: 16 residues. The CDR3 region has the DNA TGTGCTAGTGGTTTTTGGACAGGGAACTCCTACAATGAGCAGTTCTTC. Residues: CASGFWTGNSYNEQFF.

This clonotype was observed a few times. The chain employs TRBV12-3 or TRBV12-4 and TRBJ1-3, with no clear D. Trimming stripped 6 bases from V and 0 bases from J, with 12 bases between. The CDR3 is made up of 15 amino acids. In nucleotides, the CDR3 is TGTGCCAGCAGCCCCGACATCAACTCTGGAAACACCATATATTTT. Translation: CASSPDINSGNTIYF.

The CDR3 bases are TGTGCCAGCGGAGCCATCAATGGACTAGCCGCAGATACGCAGTATTTT. It yields the protein CASGAINGLAADTQYF. The V call is TRBV4-2, the J call TRBJ2-3, with 8 bases that match TRBD2. Unmatched junction bases numbered 14, after V lost 8 bases and J lost 4 bases. The V gene's germline CDR1 is LGHNA and CDR2 YNFKEQ. The CDR3 runs to 16 residues.

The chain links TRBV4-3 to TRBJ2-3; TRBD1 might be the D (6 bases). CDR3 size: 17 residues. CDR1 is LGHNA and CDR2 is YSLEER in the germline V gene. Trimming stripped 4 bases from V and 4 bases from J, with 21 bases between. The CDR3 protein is CASSRRVMGASSDTQYF. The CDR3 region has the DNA TGCGCCAGCAGCCGTAGAGTCATGGGGGCCAGTTCAGATACGCAGTATTTT.

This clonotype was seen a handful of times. The CDR3 loop is CASSPTSGGVRDNEQFF. In DNA, the CDR3 is TGTGCCAGCAGCCCGACTAGCGGGGGGGTGAGAGACAATGAGCAGTTCTTC. The V and J genes are TRBV7-9 and TRBJ2-1; 14 bases fit TRBD2. Per the germline V gene, CDR1 is SEHNR and CDR2 is FQNEAQ (reference sequence). Trimming removed 5 bases from V and 5 bases from J; junction bases left unmatched: 8. The CDR3 is made up of 17 amino acids.

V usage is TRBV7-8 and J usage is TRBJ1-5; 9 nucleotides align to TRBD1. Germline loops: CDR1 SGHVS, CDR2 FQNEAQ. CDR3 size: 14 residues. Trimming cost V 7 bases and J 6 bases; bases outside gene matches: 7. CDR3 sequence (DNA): TGTGCCAGCAACTCTAACAGGGGGCTTCAGCCCCAGCATTTT. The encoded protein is CASNSNRGLQPQHF.

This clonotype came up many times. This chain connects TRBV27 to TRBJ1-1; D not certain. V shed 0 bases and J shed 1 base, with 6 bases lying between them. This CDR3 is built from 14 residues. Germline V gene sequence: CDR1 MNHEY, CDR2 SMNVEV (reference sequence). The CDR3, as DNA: TGTGCCAGCAGTTTATCCCGAGCGAACACTGAAGCTTTCTTT. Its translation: CASSLSRANTEAFF.